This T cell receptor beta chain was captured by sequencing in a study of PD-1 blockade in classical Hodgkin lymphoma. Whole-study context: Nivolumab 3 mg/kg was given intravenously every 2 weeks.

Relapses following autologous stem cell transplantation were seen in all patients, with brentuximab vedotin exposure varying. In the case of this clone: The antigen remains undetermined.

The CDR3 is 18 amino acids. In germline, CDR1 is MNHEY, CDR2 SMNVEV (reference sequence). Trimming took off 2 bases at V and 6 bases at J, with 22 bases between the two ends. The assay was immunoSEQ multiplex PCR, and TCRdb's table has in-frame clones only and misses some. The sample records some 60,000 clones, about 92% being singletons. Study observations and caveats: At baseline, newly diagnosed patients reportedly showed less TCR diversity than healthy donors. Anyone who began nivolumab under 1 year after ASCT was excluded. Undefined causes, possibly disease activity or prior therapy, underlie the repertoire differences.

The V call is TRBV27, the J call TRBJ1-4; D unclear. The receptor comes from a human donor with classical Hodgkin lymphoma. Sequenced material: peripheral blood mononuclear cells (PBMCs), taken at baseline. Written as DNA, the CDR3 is TGTGCCAGCAGTTTACAATCGGCTCCGGGGAGGAGTTATGAAAAACTGTTTTTT. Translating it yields CASSLQSAPGRSYEKLFF.